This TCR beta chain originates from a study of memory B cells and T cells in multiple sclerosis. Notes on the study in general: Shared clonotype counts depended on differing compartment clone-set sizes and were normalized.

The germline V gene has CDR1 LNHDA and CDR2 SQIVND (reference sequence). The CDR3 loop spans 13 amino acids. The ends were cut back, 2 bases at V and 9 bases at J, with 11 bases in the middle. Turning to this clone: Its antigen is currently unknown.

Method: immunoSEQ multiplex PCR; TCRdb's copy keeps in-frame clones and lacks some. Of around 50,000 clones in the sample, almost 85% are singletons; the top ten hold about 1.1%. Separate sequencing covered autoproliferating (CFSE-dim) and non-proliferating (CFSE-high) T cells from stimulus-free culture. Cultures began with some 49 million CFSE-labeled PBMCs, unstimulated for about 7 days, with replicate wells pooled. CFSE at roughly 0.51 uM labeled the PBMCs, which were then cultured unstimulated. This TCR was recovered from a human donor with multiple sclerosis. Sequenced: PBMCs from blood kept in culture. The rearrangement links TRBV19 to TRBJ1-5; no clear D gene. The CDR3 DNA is TGTGCCAGTAGTATAAAAGTAGATCTGCCCCAGCATTTT. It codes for CASSIKVDLPQHF.